This TCR beta chain was observed in a study of cytomegalovirus exposure and HLA in healthy donors. Notes on the study in general: Among TCR beta chains of equal frequency, HLA-associated ones were more clonally expanded in a later analysis. According to a later analysis, most TCR beta chains associated with CMV appeared HLA-restricted. In a later analysis, DRB1 alleles had the most associated TCRs; HLA-C alleles the fewest.

V lost 0 bases and J lost 9, with 18 bases in between. Germline V gene lookup returns CDR1 KGHSH and CDR2 LQKENI. The CDR3 length is 15 residues. The study ran its PCR with 60 Vbeta and 13 Jbeta primers. Profiled with immunoSEQ multiplex PCR; TCRdb holds only in-frame clones, not every one. The table lists approximately 160,000 clones, roughly four fifths of them singletons. To note about this clone: The antigen remains unidentified.

This clonotype was obtained from a young woman in good health and CMV-seronegative. Sequencing used PBMCs. The chain carries TRBV18 and TRBJ2-7; a weak D match, TRBD2 (5 bases). CDR3 sequence reads: CASSPPSPRARAQYF. The CDR3 DNA reads TGTGCCAGCTCACCACCAAGCCCGCGGGCAAGAGCGCAGTACTTC.